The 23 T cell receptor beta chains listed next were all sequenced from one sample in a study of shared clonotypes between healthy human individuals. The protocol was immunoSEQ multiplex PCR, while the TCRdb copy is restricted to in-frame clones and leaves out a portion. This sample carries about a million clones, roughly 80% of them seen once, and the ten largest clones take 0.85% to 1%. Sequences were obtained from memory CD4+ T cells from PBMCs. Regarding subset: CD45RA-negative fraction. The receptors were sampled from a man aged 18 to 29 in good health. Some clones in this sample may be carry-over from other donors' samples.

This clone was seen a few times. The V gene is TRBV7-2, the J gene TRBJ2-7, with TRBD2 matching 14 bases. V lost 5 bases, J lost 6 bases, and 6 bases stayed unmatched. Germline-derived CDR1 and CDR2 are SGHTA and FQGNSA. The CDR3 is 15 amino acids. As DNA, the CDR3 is TGTGCCAGCAGCCCGTACGGGACTAGCGGGAGCGAGCAGTACTTC. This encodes CASSPYGTSGSEQYF. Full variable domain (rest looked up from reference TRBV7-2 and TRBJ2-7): GAGVSQSPSNKVTEKGKDVELRCDPISGHTALYWYRQSLGQGLEFLIYFQGNSAPDKSGLPSDRFSAERTGGSVSTLTIQRTQQEDSAVYLCASSPYGTSGSEQYFGPGTRLTVT.

DNA of the CDR3: TGTGCCAGCAGCAGACGAGGGAACACCGGGGAGCTGTTTTTT. Translation gives CASSRRGNTGELFF. The chain recombines TRBV5-6 with TRBJ2-2, with unresolved D. The CDR3 is 14 amino acids. Germline-derived CDR1 and CDR2 are SGHDT and YYEEEE. Trimming removed 4 bases at V and 1 base at J, with 8 bases between.

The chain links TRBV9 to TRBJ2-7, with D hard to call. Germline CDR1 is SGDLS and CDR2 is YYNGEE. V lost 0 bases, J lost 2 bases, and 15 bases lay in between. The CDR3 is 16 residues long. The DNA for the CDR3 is TGTGCCAGCAGCGTAGCTCTGGGGTCTACCACCTACGAGCAGTACTTC. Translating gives CASSVALGSTTYEQYF.

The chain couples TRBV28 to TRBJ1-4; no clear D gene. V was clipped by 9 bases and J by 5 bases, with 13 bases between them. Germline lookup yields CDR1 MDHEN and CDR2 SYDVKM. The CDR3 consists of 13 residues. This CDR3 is CASRGGSNEKLFF. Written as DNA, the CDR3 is TGTGCCAGTAGAGGTGGTTCGAATGAAAAACTGTTTTTT.

The CDR3, as DNA: TGTGCCAGTAGTACCCTGACGGAGGCTAGCAATCAGCCCCAGCATTTT. This translates into CASSTLTEASNQPQHF. V and J are TRBV19 and TRBJ1-5; D unclear. Trimming pared 4 bases from V and 0 bases from J, leaving 13 bases between. The germline CDR1 and CDR2 sequences are LNHDA and SQIVND (reference sequence). The CDR3 spans 16 residues.

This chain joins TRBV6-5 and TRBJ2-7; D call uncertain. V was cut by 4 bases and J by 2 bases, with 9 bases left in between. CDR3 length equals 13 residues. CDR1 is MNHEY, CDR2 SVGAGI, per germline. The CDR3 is CASSSLPPYEQYF. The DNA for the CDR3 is TGTGCCAGCAGTTCGCTACCACCCTACGAGCAGTACTTC.

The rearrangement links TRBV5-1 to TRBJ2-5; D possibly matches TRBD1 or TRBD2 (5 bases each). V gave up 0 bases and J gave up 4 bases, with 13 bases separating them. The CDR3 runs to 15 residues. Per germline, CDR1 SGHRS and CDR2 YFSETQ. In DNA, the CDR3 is TGCGCCAGCAGCTTGGGCCGCCGGGGCGGAGAGACCCAGTACTTC. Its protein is CASSLGRRGGETQYF.

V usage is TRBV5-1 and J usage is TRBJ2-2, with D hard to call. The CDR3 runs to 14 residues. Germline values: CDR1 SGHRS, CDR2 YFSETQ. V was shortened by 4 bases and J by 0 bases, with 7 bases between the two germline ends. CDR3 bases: TGCGCCAGCAGCGACGTAACGAACACCGGGGAGCTGTTTTTT. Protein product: CASSDVTNTGELFF.

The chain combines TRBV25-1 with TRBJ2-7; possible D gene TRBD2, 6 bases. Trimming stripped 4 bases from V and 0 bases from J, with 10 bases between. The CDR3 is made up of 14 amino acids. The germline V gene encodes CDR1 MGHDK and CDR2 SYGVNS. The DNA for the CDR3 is TGTGCCAGCAGTGGACTAGGGTTCTCCTACGAGCAGTACTTC. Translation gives CASSGLGFSYEQYF.

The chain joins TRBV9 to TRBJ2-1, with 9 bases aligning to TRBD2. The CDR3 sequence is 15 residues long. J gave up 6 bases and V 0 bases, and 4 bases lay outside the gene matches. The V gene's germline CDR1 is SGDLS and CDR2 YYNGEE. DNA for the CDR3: TGTGCCAGCAGCGTAGCACTAGCGGGCCTCAATGAGCAGTTCTTC. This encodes CASSVALAGLNEQFF.

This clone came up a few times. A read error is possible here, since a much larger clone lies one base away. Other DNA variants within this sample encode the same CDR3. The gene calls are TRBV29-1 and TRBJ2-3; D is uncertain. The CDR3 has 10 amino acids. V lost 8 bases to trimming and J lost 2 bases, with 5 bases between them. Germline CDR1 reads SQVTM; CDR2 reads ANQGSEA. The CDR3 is CSTNTDTQYF. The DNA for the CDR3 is TGCAGCACAAACACAGATACGCAGTATTTT.

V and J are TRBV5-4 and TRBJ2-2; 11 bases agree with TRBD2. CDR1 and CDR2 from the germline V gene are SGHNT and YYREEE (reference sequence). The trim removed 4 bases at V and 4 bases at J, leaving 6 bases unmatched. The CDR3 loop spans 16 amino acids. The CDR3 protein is CASSGIAGGTTGELFF. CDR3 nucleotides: TGTGCCAGCAGCGGGATAGCGGGAGGGACCACCGGGGAGCTGTTTTTT.

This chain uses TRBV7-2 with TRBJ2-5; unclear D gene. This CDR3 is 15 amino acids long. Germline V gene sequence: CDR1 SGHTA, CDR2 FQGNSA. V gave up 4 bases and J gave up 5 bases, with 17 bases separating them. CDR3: CASSSRLPSAETQYF. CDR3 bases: TGTGCCAGCAGCTCCAGACTTCCCTCTGCGGAGACCCAGTACTTC.

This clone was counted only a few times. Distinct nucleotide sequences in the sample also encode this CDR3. CDR3 sequence (DNA): TGTGCCAGCAGCGTGGAGGGGAACACCGGGGAGCTGTTTTTT. Protein: CASSVEGNTGELFF. This chain connects TRBV9 to TRBJ2-2; D might be TRBD2 (6 bases). CDR3 length: 14 amino acids. The V gene's germline CDR1 is SGDLS and CDR2 YYNGEE. V lost 2 bases and J 1 base, leaving 6 bases between the germline ends.

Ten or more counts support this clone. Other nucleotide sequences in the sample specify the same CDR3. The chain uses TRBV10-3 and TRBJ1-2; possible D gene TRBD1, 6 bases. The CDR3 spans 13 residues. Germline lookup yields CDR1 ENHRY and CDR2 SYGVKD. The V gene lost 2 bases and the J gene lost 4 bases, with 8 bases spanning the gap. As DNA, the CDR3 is TGTGCCATCAGTGAGGGACAGAGCTATGGCTACACCTTC. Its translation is CAISEGQSYGYTF.

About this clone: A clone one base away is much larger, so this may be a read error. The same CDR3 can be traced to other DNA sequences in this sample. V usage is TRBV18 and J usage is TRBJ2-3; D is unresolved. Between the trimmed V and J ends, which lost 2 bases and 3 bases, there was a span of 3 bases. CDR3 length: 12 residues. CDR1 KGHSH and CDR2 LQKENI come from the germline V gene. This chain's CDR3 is CASSPRTDTQYF. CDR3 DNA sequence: TGTGCCAGCTCACCAAGGACAGATACGCAGTATTTT. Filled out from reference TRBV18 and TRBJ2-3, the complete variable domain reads NAGVMQNPRHLVRRRGQEARLRCSPMKGHSHVYWYRQLPEEGLKFMVYLQKENIIDESGMPKERFSAEFPKEGPSILRIQQVVRGDSAAYFCASSPRTDTQYFGPGTRLTVL.

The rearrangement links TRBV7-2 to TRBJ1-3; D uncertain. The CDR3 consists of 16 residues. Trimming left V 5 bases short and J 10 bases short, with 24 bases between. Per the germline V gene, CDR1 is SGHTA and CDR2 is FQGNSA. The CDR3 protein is CASSLSPRAGMGTIYF. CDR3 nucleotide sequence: TGTGCCAGCAGCCTAAGCCCTCGGGCGGGAATGGGAACCATATATTTT.

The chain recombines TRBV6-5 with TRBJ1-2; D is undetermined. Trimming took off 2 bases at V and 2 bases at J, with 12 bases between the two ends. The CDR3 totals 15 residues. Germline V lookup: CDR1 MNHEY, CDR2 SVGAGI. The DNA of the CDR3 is TGTGCCAGCAGTTACGACCGACCGGTAAACTATGGCTACACCTTC. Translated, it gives CASSYDRPVNYGYTF.

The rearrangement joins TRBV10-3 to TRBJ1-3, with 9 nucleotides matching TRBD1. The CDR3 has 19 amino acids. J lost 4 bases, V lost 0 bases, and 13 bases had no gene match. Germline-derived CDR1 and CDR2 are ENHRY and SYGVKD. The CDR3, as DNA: TGTGCCATCAGTGAGTCCGGGACAGGGATGACTTACGGGGGAAACACCATATATTTT. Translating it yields CAISESGTGMTYGGNTIYF.

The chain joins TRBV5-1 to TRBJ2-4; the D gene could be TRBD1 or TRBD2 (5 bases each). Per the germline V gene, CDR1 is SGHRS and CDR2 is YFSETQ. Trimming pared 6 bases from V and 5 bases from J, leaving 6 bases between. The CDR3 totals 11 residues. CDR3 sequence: CASKGQNIQYF. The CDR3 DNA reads TGCGCCAGCAAGGGACAAAACATTCAGTACTTC.

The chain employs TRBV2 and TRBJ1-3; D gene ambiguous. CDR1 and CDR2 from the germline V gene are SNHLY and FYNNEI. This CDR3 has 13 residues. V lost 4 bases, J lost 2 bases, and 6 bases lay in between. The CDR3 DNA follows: TGTGCCAGCAGTGCCGGGACTGGAAACACCATATATTTT. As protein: CASSAGTGNTIYF.

For the CDR3, the DNA is TGTGCCAGCAGCTTAGGCGCCAGAGGTGAGGAGACCCAGTACTTC. Residues: CASSLGARGEETQYF. The chain links TRBV7-2 to TRBJ2-5; no firm D call. V was cut by 1 base and J by 5 bases, with 14 bases left in between. CDR1 is SGHTA and CDR2 is FQGNSA in the germline V gene. The CDR3 sequence is 15 residues long.

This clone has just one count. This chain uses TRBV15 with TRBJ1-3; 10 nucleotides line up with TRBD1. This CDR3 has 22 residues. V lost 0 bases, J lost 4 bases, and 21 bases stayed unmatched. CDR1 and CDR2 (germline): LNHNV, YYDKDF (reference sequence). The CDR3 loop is CATSRDFRGQGPPFLRGNTIYF. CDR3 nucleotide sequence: TGTGCCACCAGCAGAGATTTTAGGGGACAGGGGCCGCCGTTCCTTCGAGGAAACACCATATATTTT.